These T cell receptor beta chains were read from a single sample in a study of blood T cell repertoires in COVID-19. TCRdb's copy holds only in-frame clones and misses some; the assay was immunoSEQ multiplex PCR. The sample has about 190,000 clones; about nine tenths are singletons. The sequencing sample was made of peripheral blood. The receptor source for this set is a man in his forties with acute or convalescent COVID-19. Each CDR3 is given with its conserved first and last residue. The order of the fields is V gene, clone size, CDR3 length, D gene, J gene, CDR3 DNA, CDR3 protein. The D gene is left open where the match is weak. A row's size may be missing; if present it is once, few, many or a size class.

TRBV28	NA	13	NA	TRBJ2-1	TGTGCCAGCAGTTTACCCAGGGCTGATGAGCAGTTCTTC	CASSLPRADEQFF
TRBV5-4	NA	14	TRBD1	TRBJ1-2	TGTGCCAGCAGCAGACAGGGAATGCTGTATGGCTACACCTTC	CASSRQGMLYGYTF
TRBV7-2	NA	18	NA	TRBJ2-5	TGTGCCAGCAGCTCCTCTTACAGGGTGCCGAGGTACCAAGAGACCCAGTACTTC	CASSSSYRVPRYQETQYF
TRBV3-1/TRBV3-2	few	12	NA	TRBJ1-6	TGTGCCAGCAGCCAAGTCCGTTCACCCCTCCACTTT	CASSQVRSPLHF
TRBV3-1/TRBV3-2	NA	15	NA	TRBJ1-3	TGTGCCAGCAGCCAAGGAGGGTTCTCTGGAAACACCATATATTTT	CASSQGGFSGNTIYF
TRBV5-1	NA	15	TRBD1	TRBJ2-7	TGCGCCAGCAGCTTAGGGACAGGGGGTACCTACGAGCAGTACTTC	CASSLGTGGTYEQYF
TRBV5-1	NA	17	TRBD1	TRBJ2-7	TGCGCCAGCAGCTTGGCGGTCGGGACAGGGTTAACCTACGAGCAGTACTTC	CASSLAVGTGLTYEQYF
TRBV2	NA	14	TRBD1	TRBJ1-1	TGTGCCAGCAGACTCGGACAGGGGAACACTGAAGCTTTCTTT	CASRLGQGNTEAFF
TRBV6-4	NA	14	NA	TRBJ1-1	TGTGCCAGCAGTGCCCTAGTAGGGGACACTGAAGCTTTCTTT	CASSALVGDTEAFF
TRBV5-4	NA	13	NA	TRBJ1-1	TGTGCCAGCAGCTTGAAAGCGGGCACTGAAGCTTTCTTT	CASSLKAGTEAFF
TRBV6-1	NA	14	NA	TRBJ2-3	TGTGCCAGCAGTGAACTACCCTACACAGATACGCAGTATTTT	CASSELPYTDTQYF
TRBV5-6	once	12	NA	TRBJ2-3	TGTGCCAGCAGCTTTATCACAGATACGCAGTATTTT	CASSFITDTQYF
TRBV27	NA	17	TRBD2	TRBJ2-2	TGTGCCAGCAGTTTCCCCGTCGGGGGGGCCATAACCGGGGAGCTGTTTTTT	CASSFPVGGAITGELFF
TRBV4-1	NA	16	NA	TRBJ1-5	TGCGCCAGCAGCCATGCTCTAAAGGGGCGCAATCAGCCCCAGCATTTT	CASSHALKGRNQPQHF
TRBV2	NA	16	TRBD2	TRBJ2-5	TGTGCCAGCTCCCAAAGGACGGCTAGCGGGGAAGAGACCCAGTACTTC	CASSQRTASGEETQYF
TRBV6-6	NA	15	TRBD1	TRBJ1-5	TGTGCCAGCAGGCCGGGACAGTATAGCAATCAGCCCCAGCATTTT	CASRPGQYSNQPQHF
TRBV5-1	NA	14	TRBD1	TRBJ2-1	TGCGCCAGCGGGTTGGACAGGGTGGGCAATGAGCAGTTCTTC	CASGLDRVGNEQFF
TRBV5-5	NA	14	NA	TRBJ1-3	TGTGCCAGCAGCATCATTAGATCTGGAAACACCATATATTTT	CASSIIRSGNTIYF
TRBV7-3	NA	12	NA	TRBJ2-2	TGTGCCAGCAGCTCTCGGGCCGGGGAGCTGTTTTTT	CASSSRAGELFF
TRBV4-2	NA	16	TRBD2	TRBJ2-7	TGTGCCAGCAGCCAAGTTAGCGGGGGGGCCGTCTACGAGCAGTACTTC	CASSQVSGGAVYEQYF
TRBV29-1	NA	12	TRBD1	TRBJ1-3	TGCAGCGTTGCCTGGACAGGGGCGACTCCTCTCTTT	CSVAWTGATPLF
TRBV5-6	NA	15	NA	TRBJ1-5	TGTGCCAGCAGTTCCCGGATTCAGGGCAATCAGCCCCAGCATTTT	CASSSRIQGNQPQHF